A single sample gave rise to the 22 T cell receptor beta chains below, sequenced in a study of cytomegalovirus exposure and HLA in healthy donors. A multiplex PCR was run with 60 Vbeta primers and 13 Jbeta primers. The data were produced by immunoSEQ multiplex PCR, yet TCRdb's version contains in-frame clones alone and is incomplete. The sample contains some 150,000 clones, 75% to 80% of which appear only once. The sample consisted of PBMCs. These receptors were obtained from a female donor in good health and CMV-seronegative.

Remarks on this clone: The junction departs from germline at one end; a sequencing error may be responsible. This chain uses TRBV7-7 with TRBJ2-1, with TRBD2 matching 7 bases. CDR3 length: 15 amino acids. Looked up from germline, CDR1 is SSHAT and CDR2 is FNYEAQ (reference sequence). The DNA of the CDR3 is TGTGCTAGCAGTCCTGGGAGGGCTATGGCCAATGAGCAGTTCTTC. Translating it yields CASSPGRAMANEQFF.

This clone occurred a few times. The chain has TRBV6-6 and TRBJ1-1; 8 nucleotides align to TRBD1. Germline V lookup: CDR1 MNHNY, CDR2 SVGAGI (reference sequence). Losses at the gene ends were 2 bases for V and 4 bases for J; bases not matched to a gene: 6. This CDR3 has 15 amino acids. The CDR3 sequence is CASSYVTGVLTEAFF. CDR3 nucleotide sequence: TGTGCCAGCAGTTACGTGACAGGGGTTCTCACTGAAGCTTTCTTT.

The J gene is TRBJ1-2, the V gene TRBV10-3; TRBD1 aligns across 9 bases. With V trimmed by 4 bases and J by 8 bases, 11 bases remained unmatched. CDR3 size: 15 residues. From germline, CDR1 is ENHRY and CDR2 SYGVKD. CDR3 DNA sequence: TGTGCCATCAGTGTAACAGGACAGGGGATCGGAGGCTACACCTTC. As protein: CAISVTGQGIGGYTF.

This chain's CDR3 is CASSPYQGGTEAFF. CDR3 bases: TGTGCCAGCAGCCCGTATCAGGGGGGCACTGAAGCTTTCTTT. The chain is built from TRBV11-3 and TRBJ1-1; 7 bases agree with TRBD1. Trimming took 5 bases from V and 4 from J; bases not matched to a gene: 7. Germline V CDR1 and CDR2: SGHNT, YENEEA. The CDR3 spans 14 residues. Variable domain in full (rest from reference TRBV11-3 and TRBJ1-1): EAGVVQSPRYKIIEKKQPVAFWCNPISGHNTLYWYLQNLGQGPELLIRYENEEAVDDSQLPKDRFSAERLKGVDSTLKIQPAELGDSAVYLCASSPYQGGTEAFFGQGTRLTVV.

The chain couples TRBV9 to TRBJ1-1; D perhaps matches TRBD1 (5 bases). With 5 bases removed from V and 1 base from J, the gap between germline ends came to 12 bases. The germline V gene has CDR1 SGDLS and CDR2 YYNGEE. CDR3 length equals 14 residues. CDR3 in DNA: TGTGCCAGCAGTTTTTCGGGGGAGAACACTGAAGCTTTCTTT. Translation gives CASSFSGENTEAFF.

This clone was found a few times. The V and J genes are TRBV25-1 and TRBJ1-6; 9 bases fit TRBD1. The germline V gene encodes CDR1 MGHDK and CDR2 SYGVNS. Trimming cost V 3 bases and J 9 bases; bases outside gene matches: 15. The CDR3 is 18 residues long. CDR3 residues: CASSDPTPGQGWGSPLHF. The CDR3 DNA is TGTGCCAGCAGTGACCCGACTCCGGGACAGGGATGGGGTTCACCCCTCCACTTT.

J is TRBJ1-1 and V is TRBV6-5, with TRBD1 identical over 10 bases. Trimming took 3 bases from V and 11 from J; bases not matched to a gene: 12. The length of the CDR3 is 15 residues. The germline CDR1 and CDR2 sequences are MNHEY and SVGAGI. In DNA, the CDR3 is TGTGCCAGCAGTTATTCGGGACAGGGGAAGTGTAGGGCTTTCTTT. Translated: CASSYSGQGKCRAFF.

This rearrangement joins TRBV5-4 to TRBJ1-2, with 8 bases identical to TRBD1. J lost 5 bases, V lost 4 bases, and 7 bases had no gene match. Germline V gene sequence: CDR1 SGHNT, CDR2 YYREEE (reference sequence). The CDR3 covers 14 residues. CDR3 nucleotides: TGTGCCAGCAGCCCCCGGACAGGGCAGTATGGCTACACCTTC. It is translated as CASSPRTGQYGYTF. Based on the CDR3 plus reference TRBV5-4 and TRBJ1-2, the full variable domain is ETGVTQSPTHLIKTRGQQVTLRCSSQSGHNTVSWYQQALGQGPQFIFQYYREEENGRGNFPPRFSGLQFPNYSSELNVNALELDDSALYLCASSPRTGQYGYTFGSGTRLTVV.

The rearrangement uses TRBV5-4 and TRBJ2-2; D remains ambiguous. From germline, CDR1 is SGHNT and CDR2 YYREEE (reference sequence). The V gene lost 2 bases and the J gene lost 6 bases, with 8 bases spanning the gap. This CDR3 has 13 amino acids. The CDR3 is CASSLEPSGELFF. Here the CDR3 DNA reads TGTGCCAGCAGCTTAGAGCCGTCCGGGGAGCTGTTTTTT. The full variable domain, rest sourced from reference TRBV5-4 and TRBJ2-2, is ETGVTQSPTHLIKTRGQQVTLRCSSQSGHNTVSWYQQALGQGPQFIFQYYREEENGRGNFPPRFSGLQFPNYSSELNVNALELDDSALYLCASSLEPSGELFFGEGSRLTVL.

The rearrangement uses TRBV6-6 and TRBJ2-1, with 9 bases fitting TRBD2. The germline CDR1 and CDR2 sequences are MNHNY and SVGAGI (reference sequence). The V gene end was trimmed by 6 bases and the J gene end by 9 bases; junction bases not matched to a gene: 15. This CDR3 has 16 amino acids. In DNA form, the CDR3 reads TGTGCCAGCAGGACGACTCGCGGGGGGGCCTCGGGTGAGCAGTTCTTC. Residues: CASRTTRGGASGEQFF.

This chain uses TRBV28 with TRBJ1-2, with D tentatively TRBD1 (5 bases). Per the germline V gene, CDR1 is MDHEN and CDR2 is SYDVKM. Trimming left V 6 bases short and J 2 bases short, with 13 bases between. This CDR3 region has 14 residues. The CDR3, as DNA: TGTGCCAGCAGCTACCTGACAGAAAACTATGGCTACACCTTC. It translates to CASSYLTENYGYTF.

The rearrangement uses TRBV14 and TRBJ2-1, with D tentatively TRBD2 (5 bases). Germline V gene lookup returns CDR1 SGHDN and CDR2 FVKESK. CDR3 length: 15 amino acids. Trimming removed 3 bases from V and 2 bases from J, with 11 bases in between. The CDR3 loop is CASSQSGRPYNEQFF. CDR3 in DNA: TGTGCCAGCAGCCAGTCGGGGAGACCCTACAATGAGCAGTTCTTC.

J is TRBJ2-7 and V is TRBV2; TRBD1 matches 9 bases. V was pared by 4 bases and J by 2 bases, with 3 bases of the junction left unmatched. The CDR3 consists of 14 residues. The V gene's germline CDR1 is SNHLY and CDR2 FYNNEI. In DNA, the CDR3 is TGTGCCAGCAGTGCACAGGGGGCCACCTACGAGCAGTACTTC. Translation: CASSAQGATYEQYF.

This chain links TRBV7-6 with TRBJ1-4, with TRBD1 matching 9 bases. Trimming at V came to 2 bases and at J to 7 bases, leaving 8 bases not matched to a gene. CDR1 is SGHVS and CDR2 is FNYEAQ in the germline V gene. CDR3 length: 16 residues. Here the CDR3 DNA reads TGTGCCAGCAGCTTACGGGACAGGGCGTTACGTGAAAAACTGTTTTTT. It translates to CASSLRDRALREKLFF.

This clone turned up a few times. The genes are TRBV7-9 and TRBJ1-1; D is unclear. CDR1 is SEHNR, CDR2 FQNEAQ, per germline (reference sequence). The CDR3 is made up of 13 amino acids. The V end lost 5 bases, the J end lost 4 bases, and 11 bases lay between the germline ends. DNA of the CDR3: TGTGCCAGCAGCCTAAGCTTGAGCACTGAAGCTTTCTTT. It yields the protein CASSLSLSTEAFF.

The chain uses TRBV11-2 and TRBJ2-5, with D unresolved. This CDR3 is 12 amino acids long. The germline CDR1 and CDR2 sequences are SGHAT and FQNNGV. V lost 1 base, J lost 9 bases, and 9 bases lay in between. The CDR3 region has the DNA TGTGCCAGCAGCTTAGGCGGTGGAGCCCAGTACTTC. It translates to CASSLGGGAQYF.

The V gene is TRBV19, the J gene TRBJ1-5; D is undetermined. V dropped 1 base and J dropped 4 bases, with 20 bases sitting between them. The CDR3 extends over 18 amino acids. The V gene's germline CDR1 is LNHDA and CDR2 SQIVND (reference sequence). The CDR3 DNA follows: TGTGCCAGTAGTATAGGCCCCCCCCGGGGTTTAACGAATCAGCCCCAGCATTTT. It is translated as CASSIGPPRGLTNQPQHF.

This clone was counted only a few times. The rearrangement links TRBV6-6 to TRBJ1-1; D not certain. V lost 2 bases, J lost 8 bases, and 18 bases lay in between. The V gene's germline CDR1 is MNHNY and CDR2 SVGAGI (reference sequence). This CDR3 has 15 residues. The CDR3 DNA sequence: TGTGCCAGCAGTTACGATCCACAGACACAATCGGAAGCTTTCTTT. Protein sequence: CASSYDPQTQSEAFF.

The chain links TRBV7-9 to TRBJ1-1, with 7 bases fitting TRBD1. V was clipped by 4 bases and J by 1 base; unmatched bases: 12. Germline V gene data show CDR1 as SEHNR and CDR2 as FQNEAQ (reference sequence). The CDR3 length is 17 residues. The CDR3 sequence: CASSYPGGILRNTEAFF. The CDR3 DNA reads TGTGCCAGCAGCTACCCAGGGGGGATACTCAGGAACACTGAAGCTTTCTTT.

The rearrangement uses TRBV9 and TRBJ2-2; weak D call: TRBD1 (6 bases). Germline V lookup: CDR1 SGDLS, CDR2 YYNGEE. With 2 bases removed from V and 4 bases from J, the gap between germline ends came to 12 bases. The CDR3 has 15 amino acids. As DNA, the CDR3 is TGTGCCAGCAGCGTCCTAGGGGGAAGCACCGGGGAGCTGTTTTTT. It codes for CASSVLGGSTGELFF.

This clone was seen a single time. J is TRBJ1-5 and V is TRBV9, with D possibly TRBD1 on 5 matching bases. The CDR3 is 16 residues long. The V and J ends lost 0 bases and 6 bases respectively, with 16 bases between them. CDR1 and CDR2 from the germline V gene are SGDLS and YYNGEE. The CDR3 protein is CASSVGASGEGQPQHF. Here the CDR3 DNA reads TGTGCCAGCAGCGTAGGGGCGTCGGGGGAGGGTCAGCCCCAGCATTTT.

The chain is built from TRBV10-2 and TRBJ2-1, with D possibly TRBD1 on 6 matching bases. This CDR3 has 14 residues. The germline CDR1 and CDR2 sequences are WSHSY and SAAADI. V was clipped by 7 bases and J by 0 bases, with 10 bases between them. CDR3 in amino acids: CASKQGSSYNEQFF. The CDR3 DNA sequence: TGCGCCAGCAAGCAGGGGAGCTCCTACAATGAGCAGTTCTTC.